Presented here are 14 T cell receptor beta chains from one specimen sequenced in a study of molecular identifiers for immune sequencing clone quantification. Using its own MiXCR run on the PCR reads, TCRdb lists one record per CDR3 protein. This table has under 650,000 distinct CDR3 sequences, 20% appearing once. Sequencing used naive CD8+ T cells from blood, with Jurkat cell RNA spiked in. Subset here: FACS-sorted CD8+CD4-CCR7+CD45RA+ naive T cells. The source is a human donor in good health. Some libraries in this study had Jurkat cell RNA spiked in.

Comments on this clonotype: A far larger clone differs by one base, so this is likely a read error. The conserved phenylalanine or tryptophan is not found at the CDR3 terminus, so this likely reflects a read error. V and J are TRBV11-2 and TRBJ2-5; D is unclear. The CDR3 sequence is 13 residues long. Germline-derived CDR1 and CDR2 are SGHAT and FQNNGV. V dropped 3 bases and J dropped 1 base, with 6 bases sitting between them. The CDR3 DNA follows: TGTGCCAGCAGCTTCCCGGGCCAAGAGACCCAGTACTCC. Its translation: CASSFPGQETQYS.

The sample holds many counts of this clonotype. J is TRBJ2-7 and V is TRBV7-9; possibly TRBD1 for D (6 bases). V lost 5 bases to trimming and J lost 3 bases, with 20 bases between them. Germline V gene data show CDR1 as SEHNR and CDR2 as FQNEAQ (reference sequence). This CDR3 has 16 residues. The CDR3, as DNA: TGTGCCAGCAGCCTGTCGACAGGTCAAATGCTCTACGAGCAGTACTTC. Translation gives CASSLSTGQMLYEQYF.

This clonotype appeared once. It may be a read error: a sequence one base away is much more abundant. This rearrangement joins TRBV18 to TRBJ2-7; the match to TRBD2 covers 8 bases. Looked up from germline, CDR1 is KGHSH and CDR2 is LQKENI. The CDR3 length is 18 residues. Germline trimming cut 8 bases from V and 4 bases from J; bases unmatched to any gene: 22. CDR3 in amino acids: CASPQSALLVAGQYEQYF. In DNA form, the CDR3 reads TGTGCCAGCCCACAGTCTGCACTCTTGGTAGCGGGACAATACGAGCAGTACTTC.

The table lists this clonotype with many counts. This rearrangement joins TRBV29-1 to TRBJ1-1; possibly TRBD1 for D (5 bases). CDR1 and CDR2 from the germline V gene are SQVTM and ANQGSEA. The CDR3 totals 11 residues. V was cut by 6 bases and J by 4 bases, with 9 bases left in between. Written as DNA, the CDR3 is TGCAGCGTGGGGGGAGGCACTGAAGCTTTCTTT. The encoded protein is CSVGGGTEAFF.

The chain joins TRBV20-1 to TRBJ2-1; 8 positions agree with TRBD2. Germline V CDR1 and CDR2: DFQATT, SNEGSKA (reference sequence). CDR3 length: 15 amino acids. CDR3 coding DNA: TGCAGCCTCGCAACCGGGACTAGTCTTTGCAATGAGCAGTTCTTC. Its protein product is CSLATGTSLCNEQFF.

This clonotype was seen more than once but under ten times. The chain joins TRBV19 to TRBJ2-3, with 8 bases fitting TRBD1. J lost 8 bases, V lost 3 bases, and 13 bases had no gene match. CDR1 LNHDA and CDR2 SQIVND come from the germline V gene (reference sequence). CDR3 length: 16 residues. CDR3 DNA sequence: TGTGCCAGTAGTATGGTACCGCAGGGGGCAAGGGGTACGCAGTATTTT. This gives the protein CASSMVPQGARGTQYF. The variable domain in full, completed from reference TRBV19 and TRBJ2-3, reads DGGITQSPKYLFRKEGQNVTLSCEQNLNHDAMYWYRQDPGQGLRLIYYSQIVNDFQKGDIAEGYSVSREKKESFPLTVTSAQKNPTAFYLCASSMVPQGARGTQYFGPGTRLTVL.

The table lists this clonotype with a few counts. The chain is built from TRBV12-3 or TRBV12-4 and TRBJ2-1; D is possibly TRBD2 (6 bases). This CDR3 has 13 residues. The V end lost 7 bases, the J end lost 9 bases, and 16 bases lay between the germline ends. The CDR3 is CASKASRAGEQFF. Written as DNA, the CDR3 is TGTGCCAGCAAGGCCAGCAGAGCGGGTGAGCAGTTCTTC.

About this clonotype itself: This may come from a read error, since a much larger clone is one base off. The rearrangement joins TRBV12-3 or TRBV12-4 to TRBJ1-1; no clear D gene. This CDR3 is 13 amino acids long. Trimming stripped 6 bases from V and 6 bases from J, with 14 bases between. DNA of the CDR3: TGTGCCAGCAGCCCCCTTTCGGGCCCTGAAGCTTTCTTT. As protein: CASSPLSGPEAFF.

The genes are TRBV6-6 and TRBJ1-2; D is undetermined. V was pared by 2 bases and J by 6 bases, with 7 bases between. The germline V gene encodes CDR1 MNHNY and CDR2 SVGAGI (reference sequence). This CDR3 comprises 12 residues. The CDR3 sequence is CASSYSEDGYTF. The CDR3 DNA reads TGTGCCAGCAGTTACAGCGAGGATGGCTACACCTTC.

This clonotype was seen ten or more times. The chain is built from TRBV6-5 and TRBJ1-2; TRBD1 matches 7 bases. V dropped 2 bases and J dropped 8; count of bases not matched to a gene: 2. The length of the CDR3 is 12 residues. Germline lookup yields CDR1 MNHEY and CDR2 SVGAGI. CDR3 nucleotide sequence: TGTGCCAGCAGTTACAGGGGGCACGGCTACACCTTC. Its translation: CASSYRGHGYTF.

The rearrangement joins TRBV6-6 to TRBJ2-2; 9 positions agree with TRBD2. CDR3 size: 18 residues. Germline values: CDR1 MNHNY, CDR2 SVGAGI (reference sequence). V was clipped by 8 bases and J by 5 bases; unmatched bases: 18. The DNA of the CDR3 is TGTGCCAGCCCACCATCCCCTATAGCGGGAGTGGGGACCGGGGAGCTGTTTTTT. Translated, it gives CASPPSPIAGVGTGELFF.

With regard to this clonotype: This could be a read error, since a much larger clone is one nucleotide away. The V and J genes are TRBV4-1 and TRBJ2-3, with a tentative D call TRBD2 (7 bases). Trimming removed 4 bases at V and 2 bases at J, with 19 bases between. The CDR3 length is 17 residues. Per the germline V gene, CDR1 is MGHRA and CDR2 is YSYEKL. In DNA, the CDR3 is TGCGCCAGCAGCCGAGTCTGGGGGGGGGGCAACACAGATACGCAGTATTTT. Its translation is CASSRVWGGGNTDTQYF.

The chain couples TRBV6-2 or TRBV6-3 to TRBJ1-1, with D tentatively TRBD1 (6 bases). Trimming took off 2 bases at V and 0 bases at J, with 22 bases between the two ends. In germline, CDR1 is MNHEY, CDR2 SVGEGT. The CDR3 spans 19 residues. This chain's CDR3 is CASSYGRVAGVSMNTEAFF. The CDR3 DNA follows: TGTGCCAGCAGTTACGGCCGGGTGGCAGGGGTGAGCATGAACACTGAAGCTTTCTTT.

This clonotype was observed many times. V and J are TRBV7-7 and TRBJ2-3; TRBD2 agrees at 7 bases. CDR3 length: 15 residues. V lost 3 bases and J lost 5; bases outside the gene matches: 8. CDR1 SSHAT and CDR2 FNYEAQ come from the germline V gene (reference sequence). The CDR3 region has the DNA TGTGCCAGCAGCTTTAGGGCGGGGGAGAGAGATACGCAGTATTTT. Translating it yields CASSFRAGERDTQYF.